The clone carrying this TCR beta chain showed up just a few times. Its specificity is unknown. This record comes from a study of regulatory T cells in long-lasting Graves disease. Study context: The study counted Graves' disease as persistent given over 5 years of antithyroid drugs and positive TSH receptor antibodies. General observations from the study: Among the persistent patients, approximately 2,900 public clonotypes were shared, more than the 966 shared among new patients. TRBV28, TRBJ1-2 and TRBJ2-5 were segments that persistent disease favored. TCR diversity was lower in persistent than newly diagnosed Graves' disease.

In building TCR beta libraries, iRepertoire HTBI primers were used together with Arm-PCR of CDR3 regions. Using its own MiXCR run on the multiplex PCR reads, TCRdb lists one record per CDR3 protein. Of roughly 500,000 distinct CDR3 sequences detected, 20% to 25% appear once; the ten largest clones hold over 7.5%. Germline loops: CDR1 LNHNV, CDR2 YYDKDF (reference sequence). The CDR3 contains 14 residues. Trimming cost V 3 bases and J 3 bases; bases outside gene matches: 4. Indicated time point: persistent/refractory GD, antithyroid drugs over 5 years with positive TRAb. Isolated PBMC RNA provided the starting material for the TCR library.

The sample in question was peripheral blood mononuclear cells (PBMCs), obtained when the disease was refractory, from a patient treated with antithyroid drugs. The chain is built from TRBV15 and TRBJ2-7; 8 bases match TRBD1. This TCR came from a female donor with Graves disease. The CDR3 DNA is TGTGCCACCAGCAGCATCACAGGGGGCTACGAGCAGTACTTC. Protein product: CATSSITGGYEQYF.